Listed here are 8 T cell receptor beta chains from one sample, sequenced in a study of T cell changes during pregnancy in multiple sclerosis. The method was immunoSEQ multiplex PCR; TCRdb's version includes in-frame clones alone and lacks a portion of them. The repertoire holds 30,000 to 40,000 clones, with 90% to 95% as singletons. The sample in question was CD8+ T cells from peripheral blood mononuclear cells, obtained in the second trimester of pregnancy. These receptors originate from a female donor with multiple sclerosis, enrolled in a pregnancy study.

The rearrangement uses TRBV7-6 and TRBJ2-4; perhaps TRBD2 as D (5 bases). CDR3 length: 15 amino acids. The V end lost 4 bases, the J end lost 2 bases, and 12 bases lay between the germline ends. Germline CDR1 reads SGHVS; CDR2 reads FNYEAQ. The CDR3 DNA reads TGTGCCAGCAGCTCCGGACCGGGGACCAAAAACATTCAGTACTTC. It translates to CASSSGPGTKNIQYF.

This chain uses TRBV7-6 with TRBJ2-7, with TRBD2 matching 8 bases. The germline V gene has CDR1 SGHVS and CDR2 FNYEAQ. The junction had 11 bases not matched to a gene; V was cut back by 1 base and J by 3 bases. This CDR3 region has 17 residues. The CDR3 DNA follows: TGTGCCAGCAGCTTAGAGGGCTCTACTAGCGGATACTACGAGCAGTACTTC. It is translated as CASSLEGSTSGYYEQYF.

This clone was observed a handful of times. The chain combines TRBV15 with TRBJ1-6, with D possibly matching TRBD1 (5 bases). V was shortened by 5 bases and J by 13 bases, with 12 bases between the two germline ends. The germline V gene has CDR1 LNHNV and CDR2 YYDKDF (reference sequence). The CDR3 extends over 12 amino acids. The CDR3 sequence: CATSFLGPPLHF. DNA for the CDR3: TGTGCCACCAGCTTCCTGGGGCCCCCCCTCCACTTT.

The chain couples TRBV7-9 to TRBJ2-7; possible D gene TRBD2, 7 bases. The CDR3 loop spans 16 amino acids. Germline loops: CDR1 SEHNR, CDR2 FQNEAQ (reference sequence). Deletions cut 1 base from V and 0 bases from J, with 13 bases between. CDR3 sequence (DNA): TGTGCCAGCAGCTTAGAGCAGGGGAGGGCCTCCTACGAGCAGTACTTC. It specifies CASSLEQGRASYEQYF.

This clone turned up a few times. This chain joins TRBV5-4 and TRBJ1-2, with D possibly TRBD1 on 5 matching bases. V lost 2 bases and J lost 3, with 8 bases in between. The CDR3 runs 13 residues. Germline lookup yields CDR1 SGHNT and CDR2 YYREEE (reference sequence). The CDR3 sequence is CASSFRGDYGYTF. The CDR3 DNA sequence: TGTGCCAGCAGCTTTCGGGGGGACTATGGCTACACCTTC.

The CDR3 protein is CASSQDTFSGVGGTQYF. CDR3 sequence (DNA): TGCGCCAGCAGCCAAGATACCTTCTCGGGGGTTGGAGGGACCCAGTACTTC. The chain employs TRBV4-3 and TRBJ2-5; TRBD2 is a possible D gene (6 bases). V dropped 0 bases and J dropped 7 bases, with 21 bases sitting between them. CDR3 length equals 17 residues. Per the germline V gene, CDR1 is LGHNA and CDR2 is YSLEER.

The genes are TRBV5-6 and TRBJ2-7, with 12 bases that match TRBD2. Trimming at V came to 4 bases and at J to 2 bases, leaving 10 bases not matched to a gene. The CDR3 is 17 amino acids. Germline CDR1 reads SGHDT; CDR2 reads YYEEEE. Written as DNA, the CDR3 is TGTGCCAGCAGCCCATCTGGATGGACTAGCGGGACCTACGAGCAGTACTTC. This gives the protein CASSPSGWTSGTYEQYF.

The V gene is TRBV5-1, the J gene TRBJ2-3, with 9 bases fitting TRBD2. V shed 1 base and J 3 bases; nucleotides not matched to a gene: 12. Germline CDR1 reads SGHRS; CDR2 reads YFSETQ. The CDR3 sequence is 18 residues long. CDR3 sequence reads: CASSLYNGGGGETDTQYF. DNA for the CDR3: TGCGCCAGCAGCTTGTATAACGGCGGCGGGGGGGAAACAGATACGCAGTATTTT.